The rows below give T cell receptor beta chains drawn from one sample of a study of cytomegalovirus exposure and HLA in healthy donors. Sequencing was performed with immunoSEQ multiplex PCR; in TCRdb, only in-frame clones are kept and a portion is missing. The sample holds around 74,000 clones; about 80% are singletons and the top ten take roughly 3.5%. The sample consisted of PBMCs. The receptors derive from a man aged 40-55 years in good health and CMV-seronegative. CDR3s include the opening cysteine and the closing phenylalanine or tryptophan. A D gene is named only where the DNA matches it firmly. Not all rows give a size; the values are once, few, many and, for expanded clones, a class.

cdr3_aa: CSVIDSSSYNEQFF
cdr3_nt: TGCAGCGTTATCGACTCCAGCTCCTACAATGAGCAGTTCTTC
clone_size: .
d_call: .
v_call: TRBV29-1
j_call: TRBJ2-1

cdr3_aa: CASSPRETQYF
cdr3_nt: TGTGCCAGCAGCCCTCGGGAGACCCAGTACTTC
clone_size: .
d_call: .
v_call: TRBV7-2
j_call: TRBJ2-5

cdr3_aa: CASGLVPASGETQYF
cdr3_nt: TGTGCTAGTGGTTTGGTACCCGCTAGCGGGGAGACCCAGTACTTC
clone_size: .
d_call: TRBD2
v_call: TRBV12-5
j_call: TRBJ2-5

cdr3_aa: CASSAPRTGADTEAFF
cdr3_nt: TGCGCCAGCAGTGCCCCGCGGACAGGAGCGGACACTGAAGCTTTCTTT
clone_size: .
d_call: TRBD1
v_call: TRBV10-2
j_call: TRBJ1-1

cdr3_aa: CASSYYLAGGTEAFF
cdr3_nt: TGTGCCAGCAGTTACTACCTTGCGGGGGGCACTGAAGCTTTCTTT
clone_size: .
d_call: .
v_call: TRBV6-5
j_call: TRBJ1-1

cdr3_aa: CASSYRGGTGELFF
cdr3_nt: TGTGCCAGCAGTTACAGGGGAGGCACCGGGGAGCTGTTTTTT
clone_size: .
d_call: .
v_call: TRBV6-5
j_call: TRBJ2-2

cdr3_aa: CASSPGTASHYEQYF
cdr3_nt: TGTGCCAGCTCACCTGGGACAGCCAGTCACTACGAGCAGTACTTC
clone_size: .
d_call: TRBD1
v_call: TRBV18
j_call: TRBJ2-7

cdr3_aa: CASSVDPGPYEQYF
cdr3_nt: TGTGCCAGCAGCGTAGACCCAGGGCCCTACGAGCAGTACTTC
clone_size: .
d_call: .
v_call: TRBV9
j_call: TRBJ2-7

cdr3_aa: CASRIYGTDEKLFF
cdr3_nt: TGTGCCAGTAGAATATACGGGACTGATGAAAAACTGTTTTTT
clone_size: .
d_call: .
v_call: TRBV19
j_call: TRBJ1-4

cdr3_aa: CASTTPGWWTEAFF
cdr3_nt: TGTGCCAGCACAACCCCGGGGTGGTGGACTGAAGCTTTCTTT
clone_size: .
d_call: .
v_call: TRBV6-5
j_call: TRBJ1-1

cdr3_aa: CASGRQSHEQYF
cdr3_nt: TGTGCCAGCGGCCGACAGTCCCACGAGCAGTACTTC
clone_size: once
d_call: .
v_call: TRBV7-2
j_call: TRBJ2-7

cdr3_aa: CASSQDFDRTYGYTF
cdr3_nt: TGCGCCAGCAGCCAAGATTTCGACAGGACCTATGGCTACACCTTC
clone_size: .
d_call: .
v_call: TRBV4-1
j_call: TRBJ1-2

cdr3_aa: CASSRQDSKETQYF
cdr3_nt: TGTGCCAGTAGTAGGCAGGACAGTAAAGAGACCCAGTACTTC
clone_size: few
d_call: .
v_call: TRBV19
j_call: TRBJ2-5

cdr3_aa: CASSHPPGDGRPYGYPF
cdr3_nt: TGCGCCAGCAGCCATCCTCCCGGAGACGGGAGACCTTATGGCTACCCCTTC
clone_size: .
d_call: .
v_call: TRBV4-1
j_call: TRBJ1-2

cdr3_aa: CASSLAESYEQYF
cdr3_nt: TGCGCCAGCAGCTTGGCCGAGTCCTACGAGCAGTACTTC
clone_size: .
d_call: .
v_call: TRBV5-1
j_call: TRBJ2-7

cdr3_aa: CASSVDPSVNYGYTF
cdr3_nt: TGTGCCAGCAGCGTAGATCCTTCGGTAAACTATGGCTACACCTTC
clone_size: .
d_call: .
v_call: TRBV9
j_call: TRBJ1-2